These 18 T cell receptor beta chains were all obtained from the same sample, sequenced in a study of T cells in localized non-small cell lung cancer. Some clones are missing from TCRdb's copy, which holds only in-frame ones; the method was immunoSEQ multiplex PCR. The sample yields about 20,000 clones, 65% to 90% seen once. Sequenced material: peripheral blood, taken before any cancer treatment. The source of these receptors is a man aged 40 to 75 with stage I lung adenocarcinoma.

V is TRBV5-4 and J is TRBJ2-1, with 11 bases fitting TRBD2. V shed 4 bases, J shed 4 bases, and the junction held 7 bases outside the gene matches. In germline, CDR1 is SGHNT, CDR2 YYREEE (reference sequence). The CDR3 has 16 residues. The CDR3 spells CASSRLAGSLYNEQFF. As DNA, the CDR3 is TGTGCCAGCAGCCGACTAGCGGGGAGCCTATACAATGAGCAGTTCTTC. Looking up the rest from reference TRBV5-4 and TRBJ2-1 gives the full variable domain: ETGVTQSPTHLIKTRGQQVTLRCSSQSGHNTVSWYQQALGQGPQFIFQYYREEENGRGNFPPRFSGLQFPNYSSELNVNALELDDSALYLCASSRLAGSLYNEQFFGPGTRLTVL.

V gene TRBV11-2 combines with J gene TRBJ2-7, with D possibly called TRBD1 or TRBD2 (5 bases each). Germline assignment: CDR1 SGHAT and CDR2 FQNNGV. The V end was cut by 5 bases, the J end by 3 bases, with 11 bases between. The CDR3 is 13 amino acids. The CDR3: CASSPTGGYEQYF. In DNA, the CDR3 is TGTGCCAGCAGCCCCACTGGGGGCTACGAGCAGTACTTC. Together with reference TRBV11-2 and TRBJ2-7, the CDR3 gives the full variable domain: EAGVAQSPRYKIIEKRQSVAFWCNPISGHATLYWYQQILGQGPKLLIQFQNNGVVDDSQLPKDRFSAERLKGVDSTLKIQPAKLEDSAVYLCASSPTGGYEQYFGPGTRLTVT.

The chain recombines TRBV4-2 with TRBJ1-2; maybe TRBD1 (6 bases). Germline loops: CDR1 LGHNA, CDR2 YNFKEQ. CDR3 length: 15 residues. Trimming shortened V by 0 bases and J by 6 bases, and 14 bases separated the two germline ends. CDR3 sequence: CASSQDEGTKDGYTF. CDR3 nucleotide sequence: TGTGCCAGCAGCCAAGATGAAGGGACAAAGGATGGCTACACCTTC.

This chain joins TRBV19 and TRBJ2-7; maybe TRBD1 (6 bases). There are 14 residues in the CDR3. Germline V CDR1 and CDR2: LNHDA, SQIVND (reference sequence). V was cut by 8 bases and J by 5 bases, with 19 bases left in between. CDR3 sequence reads: CASRAAGRGHEQYF. The CDR3 region has the DNA TGTGCCAGTCGAGCGGCGGGCAGGGGACACGAGCAGTACTTC.

CDR3 DNA: TGCGCCAGCAGCCAAGATTTGGCAGGGAACTCTGGAAACACCATATATTTT. Its protein is CASSQDLAGNSGNTIYF. The chain is built from TRBV4-3 and TRBJ1-3; D is possibly TRBD1 (5 bases). CDR1 and CDR2 from the germline V gene are LGHNA and YSLEER. The V and J ends lost 0 bases and 0 bases respectively, with 12 bases between them. The CDR3 totals 17 residues.

The chain carries TRBV13 and TRBJ2-7, with 7 bases matching TRBD2. This CDR3 has 17 residues. Trimming at V came to 3 bases and at J to 0 bases, leaving 11 bases not matched to a gene. Germline assignment: CDR1 PRHDT and CDR2 FYEKMQ (reference sequence). DNA of the CDR3: TGTGCCAGCAGCTTGATGGCGGGAGTGGGAGACTCCTACGAGCAGTACTTC. It codes for CASSLMAGVGDSYEQYF. Combining the CDR3 with reference TRBV13 and TRBJ2-7 gives the whole variable domain AAGVIQSPRHLIKEKRETATLKCYPIPRHDTVYWYQQGPGQDPQFLISFYEKMQSDKGSIPDRFSAQQFSDYHSELNMSSLELGDSALYFCASSLMAGVGDSYEQYFGPGTRLTVT.

This clone was detected a few times. The chain carries TRBV7-9 and TRBJ2-1; a weak D match, TRBD1 (6 bases). Looked up from germline, CDR1 is SEHNR and CDR2 is FQNEAQ (reference sequence). The CDR3 covers 12 residues. The V end was cut by 5 bases, the J end by 5 bases, with 7 bases between. The CDR3, as DNA: TGTGCCAGCAGCCGGACAGACAATGAGCAGTTCTTC. Translation gives CASSRTDNEQFF.

The chain has TRBV18 and TRBJ1-6; tentatively, D is TRBD1 (5 bases). CDR1 is KGHSH, CDR2 LQKENI, per germline. The CDR3 is made up of 16 amino acids. V was pared by 2 bases and J by 10 bases, with 18 bases between. CDR3 region: CASSPNGGGVGSPLHF. DNA for the CDR3: TGTGCCAGCTCACCAAATGGGGGAGGGGTCGGATCACCCCTCCACTTT.

The sample holds one count of this clone. V is TRBV7-9 and J is TRBJ1-1; 9 bases fit TRBD1. The CDR3 has 14 amino acids. V lost 6 bases and J lost 4; bases outside the gene matches: 6. Germline CDR1 reads SEHNR; CDR2 reads FQNEAQ (reference sequence). DNA for the CDR3: TGTGCCAGCAGTCAACAGGGGGCAGGCACTGAAGCTTTCTTT. It yields the protein CASSQQGAGTEAFF.

This chain joins TRBV6-6 and TRBJ1-2; D is unclear. There are 12 residues in the CDR3. V was trimmed by 6 bases and J by 1 base, leaving 6 bases between them. Germline lookup yields CDR1 MNHNY and CDR2 SVGAGI (reference sequence). The CDR3 DNA sequence: TGTGCCAGCAGGGAGGGTAACTATGGCTACACCTTC. It encodes CASREGNYGYTF.

Remarks on this clone: A read error may produce the germline difference seen at one junction end. V and J are TRBV30 and TRBJ1-5; D gene unclear. The CDR3 covers 13 residues. Germline V gives CDR1 GTSNPN, CDR2 SVGIG (reference sequence). The CDR3 coding sequence is TGTGCCTGGAGTGCCCGGGAGAATCAGCCCCGGCATTTT. Its translation: CAWSARENQPRHF.

The genes are TRBV15 and TRBJ2-5, with D possibly TRBD1 on 5 matching bases. The CDR3 sequence is 15 residues long. Trimming removed 0 bases at V and 5 bases at J, with 13 bases between. CDR1 LNHNV and CDR2 YYDKDF come from the germline V gene (reference sequence). CDR3 bases: TGTGCCACCAGCAGAGAGAAGGGGCTTGGGGAGACCCAGTACTTC. Translated, it gives CATSREKGLGETQYF.

CDR3 region: CASSGTGNWGEQYF. CDR3 nucleotides: TGTGCCAGCAGCGGGACCGGGAACTGGGGGGAGCAGTACTTC. V and J are TRBV11-2 and TRBJ2-7, with D perhaps given as TRBD1 or TRBD2 (5 bases each). Germline V gene sequence: CDR1 SGHAT, CDR2 FQNNGV. Between the trimmed V and J ends, which lost 5 bases and 7 bases, there was a span of 18 bases. This CDR3 has 14 residues.

This rearrangement joins TRBV11-3 to TRBJ2-7; D is ambiguous. V dropped 4 bases and J dropped 0 bases, with 4 bases sitting between them. Germline values: CDR1 SGHNT, CDR2 YENEEA. The CDR3 totals 12 residues. This CDR3 reads CASSSNSYEQYF. Written as DNA, the CDR3 is TGTGCCAGCAGCTCCAACTCCTACGAGCAGTACTTC.

There are a few counts of this clone. The chain employs TRBV7-3 and TRBJ2-2; unclear D gene. The V and J ends lost 5 bases and 2 bases respectively, with 12 bases between them. This CDR3 has 15 residues. The germline V gene has CDR1 SGHTA and CDR2 FQGTGA. The CDR3 DNA reads TGTGCCAGCAGCCCCCGAGGTGGCAACACCGGGGAGCTGTTTTTT. Translated: CASSPRGGNTGELFF.

This chain joins TRBV7-2 and TRBJ2-7; tentative D call: TRBD1 (7 bases). Germline V lookup: CDR1 SGHTA, CDR2 FQGNSA. CDR3 length equals 16 residues. Trimming took off 5 bases at V and 2 bases at J, with 19 bases between the two ends. Here the CDR3 DNA reads TGTGCCAGCAGCCGCGCCGGGGGACAGCATCCCTACGAGCAGTACTTC. This encodes CASSRAGGQHPYEQYF.

This chain joins TRBV11-1 and TRBJ2-1, with D maybe TRBD1 (5 bases). This CDR3 contains 12 residues. V lost 5 bases to trimming and J lost 7 bases, with 9 bases between them. From germline, CDR1 is SGHAT and CDR2 FQDESV (reference sequence). The DNA for the CDR3 is TGTGCCAGCAGCCTTAACAGGAATGAGCAGTTCTTC. Amino acids: CASSLNRNEQFF. The whole variable domain, filled in from reference TRBV11-1 and TRBJ2-1, reads EAEVAQSPRYKITEKSQAVAFWCDPISGHATLYWYRQILGQGPELLVQFQDESVVDDSQLPKDRFSAERLKGVDSTLKIQPAELGDSAMYLCASSLNRNEQFFGPGTRLTVL.

This chain links TRBV30 with TRBJ2-6, with D maybe TRBD1 (5 bases). Germline V gene lookup returns CDR1 GTSNPN and CDR2 SVGIG (reference sequence). With 2 bases removed from V and 1 base from J, the gap between germline ends came to 6 bases. The CDR3 extends over 14 amino acids. CDR3 nucleotides: TGTGCCTGGAGTAGGGGATCTGGGGCCAACGTCCTGACTTTC. It encodes CAWSRGSGANVLTF.